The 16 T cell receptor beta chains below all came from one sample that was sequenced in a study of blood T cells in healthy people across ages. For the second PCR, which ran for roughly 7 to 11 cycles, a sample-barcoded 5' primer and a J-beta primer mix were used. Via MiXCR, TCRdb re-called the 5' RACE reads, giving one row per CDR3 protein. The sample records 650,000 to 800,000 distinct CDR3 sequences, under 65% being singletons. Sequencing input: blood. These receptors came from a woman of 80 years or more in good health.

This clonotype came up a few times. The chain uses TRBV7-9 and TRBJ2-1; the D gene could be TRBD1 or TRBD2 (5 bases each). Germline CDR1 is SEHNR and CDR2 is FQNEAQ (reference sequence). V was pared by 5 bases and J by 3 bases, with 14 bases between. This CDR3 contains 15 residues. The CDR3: CASSTPGGFYNEQFF. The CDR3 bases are TGTGCCAGCAGCACGCCTGGGGGTTTCTACAATGAGCAGTTCTTC.

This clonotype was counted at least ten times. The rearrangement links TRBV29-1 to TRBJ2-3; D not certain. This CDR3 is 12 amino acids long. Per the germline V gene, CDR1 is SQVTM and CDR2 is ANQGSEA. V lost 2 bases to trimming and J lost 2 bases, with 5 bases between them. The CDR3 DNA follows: TGCAGCGTTGAACAGTTCACAGATACGCAGTATTTT. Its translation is CSVEQFTDTQYF.

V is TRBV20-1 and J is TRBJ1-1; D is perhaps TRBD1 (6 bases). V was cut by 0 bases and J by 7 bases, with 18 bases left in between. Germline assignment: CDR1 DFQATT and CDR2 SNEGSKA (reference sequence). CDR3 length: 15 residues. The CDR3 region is CSARDPGQWRVEAFF. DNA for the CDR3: TGCAGTGCTAGAGACCCTGGACAGTGGAGGGTTGAAGCTTTCTTT.

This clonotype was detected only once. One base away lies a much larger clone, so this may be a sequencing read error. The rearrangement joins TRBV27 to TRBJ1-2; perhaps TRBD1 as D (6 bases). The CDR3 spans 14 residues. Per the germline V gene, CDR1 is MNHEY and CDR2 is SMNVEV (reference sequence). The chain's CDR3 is CVSSLGQPNYGYTF. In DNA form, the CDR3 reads TGTGTCAGCAGTTTAGGACAGCCTAACTATGGCTACACCTTC.

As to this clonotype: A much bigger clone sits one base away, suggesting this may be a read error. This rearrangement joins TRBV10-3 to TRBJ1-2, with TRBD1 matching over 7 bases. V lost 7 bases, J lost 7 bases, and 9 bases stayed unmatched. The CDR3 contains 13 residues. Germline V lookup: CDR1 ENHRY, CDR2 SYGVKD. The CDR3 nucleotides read TGTGCCATCAAGGGGGCGCGGGGCTGTGGCTACACCTTC. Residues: CAIKGARGCGYTF.

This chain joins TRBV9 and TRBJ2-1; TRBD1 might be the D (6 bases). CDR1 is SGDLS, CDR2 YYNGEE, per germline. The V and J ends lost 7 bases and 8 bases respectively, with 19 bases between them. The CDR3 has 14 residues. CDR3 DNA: TGTGCCAGCGGATTTGGGGACACTTTCGATGAGCAGTTCTTC. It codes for CASGFGDTFDEQFF. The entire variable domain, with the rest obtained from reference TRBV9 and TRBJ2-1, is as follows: DSGVTQTPKHLITATGQRVTLRCSPRSGDLSVYWYQQSLDQGLQFLIQYYNGEERAKGNILERFSAQQFPDLHSELNLSSLELGDSALYFCASGFGDTFDEQFFGPGTRLTVL.

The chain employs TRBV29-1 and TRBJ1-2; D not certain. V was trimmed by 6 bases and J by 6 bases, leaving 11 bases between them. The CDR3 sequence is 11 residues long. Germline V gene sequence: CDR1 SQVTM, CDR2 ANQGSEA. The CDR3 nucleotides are TGCAGCGTCAACGGGGTTGATGGCTACACCTTC. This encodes CSVNGVDGYTF.

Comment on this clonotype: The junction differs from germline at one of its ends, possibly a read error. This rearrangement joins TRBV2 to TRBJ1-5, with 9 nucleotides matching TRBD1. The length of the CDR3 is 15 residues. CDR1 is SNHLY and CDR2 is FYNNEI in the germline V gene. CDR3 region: CTSSRQGVRGQPQHF. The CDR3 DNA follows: TGTACCAGCAGTAGACAGGGGGTGAGGGGTCAGCCCCAGCATTTT.

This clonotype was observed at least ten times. CDR3: CSARDPRVNQPQHF. The CDR3 bases are TGCAGTGCTAGAGATCCCAGGGTTAATCAGCCCCAGCATTTT. The rearrangement uses TRBV20-1 and TRBJ1-5; weak D call: TRBD1 (5 bases). Germline CDR1 is DFQATT and CDR2 is SNEGSKA (reference sequence). CDR3 length: 14 amino acids. Trimming left V 0 bases short and J 4 bases short, with 10 bases between.

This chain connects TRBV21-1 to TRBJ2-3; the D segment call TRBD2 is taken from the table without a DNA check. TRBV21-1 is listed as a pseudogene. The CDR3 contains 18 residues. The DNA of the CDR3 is TGTGCCAGCAGCAAAGTCGGTAGCGGGGGATCCCCCACAGATACGCAGTATTTT. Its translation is CASSKVGSGGSPTDTQYF.

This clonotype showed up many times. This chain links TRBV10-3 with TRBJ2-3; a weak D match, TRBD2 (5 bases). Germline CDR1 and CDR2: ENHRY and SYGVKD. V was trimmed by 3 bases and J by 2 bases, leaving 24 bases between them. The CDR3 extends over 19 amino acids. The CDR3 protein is CAISDPSITPGKNTDTQYF. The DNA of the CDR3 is TGTGCCATCAGTGACCCGAGCATAACCCCGGGGAAAAACACAGATACGCAGTATTTT.

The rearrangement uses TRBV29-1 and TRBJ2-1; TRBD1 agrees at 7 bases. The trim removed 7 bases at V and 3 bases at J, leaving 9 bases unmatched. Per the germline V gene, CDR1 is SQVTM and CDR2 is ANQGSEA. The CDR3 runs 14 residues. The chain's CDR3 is CSAPGQAYYNEQFF. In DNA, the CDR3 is TGCAGCGCCCCTGGACAGGCTTACTACAATGAGCAGTTCTTC.

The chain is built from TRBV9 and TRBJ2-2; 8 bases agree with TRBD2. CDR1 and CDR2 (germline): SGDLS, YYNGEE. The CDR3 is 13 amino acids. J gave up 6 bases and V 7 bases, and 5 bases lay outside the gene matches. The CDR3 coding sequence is TGTGCCAGCCGTCGGGAGGGCCCCGGGGAGCTGTTTTTT. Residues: CASRREGPGELFF.

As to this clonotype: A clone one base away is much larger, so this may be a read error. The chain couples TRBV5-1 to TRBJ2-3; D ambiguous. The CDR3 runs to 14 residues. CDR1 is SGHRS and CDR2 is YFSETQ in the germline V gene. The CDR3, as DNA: TGCGCCAACAGCTTGGATAACGGGCCAGATACGCAGTATTTT. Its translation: CANSLDNGPDTQYF.

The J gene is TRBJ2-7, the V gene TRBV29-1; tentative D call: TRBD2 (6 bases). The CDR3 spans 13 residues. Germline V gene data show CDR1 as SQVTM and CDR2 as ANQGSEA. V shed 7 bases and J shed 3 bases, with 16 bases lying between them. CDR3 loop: CSGTDGGSYEQYF. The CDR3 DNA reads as TGCAGCGGCACGGACGGGGGAAGCTACGAGCAGTACTTC.

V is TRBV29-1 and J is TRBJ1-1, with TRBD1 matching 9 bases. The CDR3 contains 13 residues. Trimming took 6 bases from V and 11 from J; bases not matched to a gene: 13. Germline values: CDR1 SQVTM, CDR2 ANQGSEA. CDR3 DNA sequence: TGCAGCGTCCTCGGACAGGGGAGCTCCAGGGCTTTCTTT. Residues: CSVLGQGSSRAFF.